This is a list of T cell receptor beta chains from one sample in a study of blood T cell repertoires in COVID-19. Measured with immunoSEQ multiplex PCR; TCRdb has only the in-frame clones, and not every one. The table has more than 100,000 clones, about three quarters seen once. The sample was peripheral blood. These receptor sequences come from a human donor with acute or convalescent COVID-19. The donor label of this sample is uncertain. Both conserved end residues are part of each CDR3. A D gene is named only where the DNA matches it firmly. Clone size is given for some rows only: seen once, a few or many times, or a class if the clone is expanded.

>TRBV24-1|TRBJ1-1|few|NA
CATRGGGSTEAFF
TGTGCCACCCGGGGGGGCGGGAGCACTGAAGCTTTCTTT
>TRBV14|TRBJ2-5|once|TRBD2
CASSQMSGGEETQYF
TGTGCCAGCAGCCAAATGAGCGGGGGAGAAGAGACCCAGTACTTC
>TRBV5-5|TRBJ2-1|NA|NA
CASSLWISAGEQFF
TGTGCCAGCAGCTTGTGGATTTCCGCGGGTGAGCAGTTCTTC
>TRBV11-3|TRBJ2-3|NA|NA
CASSPRGGPHTQYF
TGTGCCAGCAGCCCCCGTGGAGGGCCGCATACGCAGTATTTT
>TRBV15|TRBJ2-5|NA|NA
CATGQYQETQYF
TGTGCCACTGGGCAGTACCAAGAGACCCAGTACTTC
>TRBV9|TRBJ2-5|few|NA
CASSPGTTETQYF
TGTGCCAGCAGCCCCGGGACAACAGAGACCCAGTACTTC
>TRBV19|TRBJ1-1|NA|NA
CASSPGVRSPRGEAFF
TGTGCCAGTAGTCCCGGTGTTCGGTCTCCTAGAGGTGAAGCTTTCTTT
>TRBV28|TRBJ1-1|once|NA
CASSPGGTVNTEAFF
TGTGCCAGCAGCCCCGGGGGAACTGTGAACACTGAAGCTTTCTTT
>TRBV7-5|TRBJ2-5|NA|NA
CARSLSGFCGTQYF
TGTGCCAGAAGCTTATCAGGGTTTTGCGGGACCCAGTACTTC
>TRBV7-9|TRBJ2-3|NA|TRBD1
CASSRQGTDTQYF
TGTGCCAGCAGTCGACAGGGGACAGATACGCAGTATTTT
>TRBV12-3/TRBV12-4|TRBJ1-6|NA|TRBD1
CASTGGGSPLHF
TGTGCCAGTACAGGGGGGGGTTCACCCCTCCACTTT
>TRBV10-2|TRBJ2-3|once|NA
CASSEWGVTDTQYF
TGCGCCAGCAGTGAGTGGGGAGTCACAGATACGCAGTATTTT
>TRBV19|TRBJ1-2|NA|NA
CASSRGSYGYTF
TGTGCCAGTAGTCGGGGTTCCTATGGCTACACCTTC
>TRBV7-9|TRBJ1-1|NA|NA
CASKGGQTEAFF
TGTGCCAGCAAGGGGGGGCAAACTGAAGCTTTCTTT
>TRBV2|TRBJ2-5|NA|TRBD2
CASSWTRSGTQYF
TGTGCCAGCAGTTGGACTAGAAGTGGGACCCAGTACTTC